This T cell receptor (beta chain) appears in the sequencing data of a study of T cell repertoires in cytomegalovirus infection. The wider study: Evidence of both CMV infection and a matching HLA type came from public TCR beta signatures.

Concerning this clonotype: The antigen is undetermined.

From the reads, TCRdb called clonotypes with MiXCR, one entry per CDR3 protein. The sample contains tens of thousands of distinct CDR3 sequences, around 34% of which appear only once. The V segment lost 3 bases and the J segment 6 bases; nucleotides outside the gene matches: 4. Per germline, CDR1 LNHDA and CDR2 SQIVND (reference sequence). This CDR3 region has 15 residues. The source is a human donor in good health (CMV status not recorded). Some clones in this sample may be carry-over from other donors' samples. The chain uses TRBV19 and TRBJ2-2, with 10 bases fitting TRBD2. Sequencing used PBMCs, sequenced either directly or after in vitro stimulation (not recorded which). The CDR3 reads CASSMLLAGSGELFF. Written as DNA, the CDR3 is TGTGCCAGTAGTATGTTACTAGCGGGATCCGGGGAGCTGTTTTTT.